This is a list of T cell receptor beta chains from one sample in a study of T cell responses to AZD1222 COVID-19 vaccine. Profiled with immunoSEQ multiplex PCR; TCRdb holds only in-frame clones, not every one. The sample gives about 180,000 clones, nearly 95% of which show up once; roughly 1.9% is in the top ten. The sequences come from peripheral blood, collected 28 days after the second AZD1222 dose. These TCRs come from an adult who received the AZD1222 COVID-19 vaccine. CDR3s include the opening cysteine and the closing phenylalanine or tryptophan. The order of the fields is V gene, clone size, J gene, D gene, CDR3 DNA, CDR3 protein. D genes are given only for firm matches. Clone size appears in some rows only: once, few, many, or a class for an expanded clone.

TRBV7-4	.	TRBJ2-2	TRBD2	TGTGCCAGCAGCTCGCCGGGACTAGCGTTGGACACCGGGGAGCTGTTTTTT	CASSSPGLALDTGELFF
TRBV7-9	.	TRBJ1-4	TRBD1	TGTGCCAGCAGCTTTACAGGGGGCAGGGAAAAACTGTTTTTT	CASSFTGGREKLFF
TRBV7-2	.	TRBJ2-7	TRBD2	TGTGCCAGCAGCTTAACAAGCGGGGGGCTGAGCTCCTACGAGCAGTACTTC	CASSLTSGGLSSYEQYF
TRBV10-2	once	TRBJ2-6	TRBD1	TGCGCCAGCAGTCTTGACAGGGGGCGTGGGGCCAACGTCCTGACTTTC	CASSLDRGRGANVLTF
TRBV28	.	TRBJ2-3	TRBD1	TGTGCCAGCAGTTTGACAGGGGGCACAGATACGCAGTATTTT	CASSLTGGTDTQYF
TRBV19	.	TRBJ1-5	.	TGTGCCAGTACTTATGGGAGGGCCAATCAGCCCCAGCATTTT	CASTYGRANQPQHF
TRBV5-1	.	TRBJ1-2	.	TGCGCCAGCAGGGACAATACAAGCCAGATCCTCTATGGCTACACCTTC	CASRDNTSQILYGYTF
TRBV3-1/TRBV3-2	.	TRBJ1-4	TRBD1	TGTGCCAGCAGCCTAAGGACAGGGGCTAGCGAAAAACTGTTTTTT	CASSLRTGASEKLFF
TRBV9	.	TRBJ1-5	.	TGTGCCAGCAGCGCCTGGGGGGGGGATCAGCCCCAGCATTTT	CASSAWGGDQPQHF
TRBV7-9	once	TRBJ1-3	.	TGTGCCAGCAGGAGGGGAACGTCGGGCGGAAACACCATATATTTT	CASRRGTSGGNTIYF
TRBV28	.	TRBJ2-7	TRBD2	TGTGCCAGCAGTCTCTCGCCGACTAGCGGGAGAGCCTACGAGCAGTACTTC	CASSLSPTSGRAYEQYF
TRBV5-1	.	TRBJ1-6	TRBD1	TGCGCCAGCAGCACCGGGACAGGAGGGGCCTATAATTCACCCCTCCACTTT	CASSTGTGGAYNSPLHF
TRBV2	.	TRBJ1-5	TRBD1	TGTGCCAGCAGCCCCGCGGACAGGACAGACTGGCCCCAGCATTTT	CASSPADRTDWPQHF